This section outlines one T cell receptor beta chain sequence together with its context. Its specificity is not known. As to time point: persistent/refractory GD, antithyroid drugs over 5 years with positive TRAb. PBMC RNA served as the TCR library source. This specimen comes from a study of regulatory T cells in long-lasting Graves disease. Broader study findings: Among samples with persistent disease, TRBV28, TRBJ1-2 and TRBJ2-5 were favored.

The CDR3 covers 14 residues. V was shortened by 10 bases and J by 5 bases, with 20 bases between the two germline ends. Germline lookup yields CDR1 MNHNS and CDR2 SASEGT. Arm-PCR of CDR3 regions and iRepertoire HTBI primers were used to build TCR beta libraries. As handled by the study authors: Identified across the samples were over 50 TRBV segments and 13 to 15 TRBJ segments. Via MiXCR, TCRdb re-called the multiplex PCR reads, giving one row per CDR3 protein. TCRdb, rather than the study authors, made the V and J calls. Counted here are fewer than 550,000 distinct CDR3 sequences, roughly a fifth occurring once; the ten biggest clones make up 7.1%.

This receptor was obtained from a female donor with Graves disease. This chain joins TRBV6-1 and TRBJ1-1; D gene unclear. The sample here was peripheral blood mononuclear cells (PBMCs), taken when the disease was refractory, from a patient treated with antithyroid drugs. The CDR3 region has the DNA TGTGCCACCCTGGATTATCAAGCAGGAACTGAAGCTTTCTTT. Translation gives CATLDYQAGTEAFF.